This TCR beta chain stems from a study of CD4 T cells in relation to SARS-CoV-2 and coronaviruses. The overall study: After roughly ten days of antigen culture, PBMC TCR beta CDR3s were sequenced. Negative control cultures got HIV-1 Nef peptides or no peptide.

The CDR3 is 15 residues long. V gave up 6 bases and J gave up 5 bases; unmatched junction bases: 6. Germline CDR1 and CDR2: SGHNT and YYREEE (reference sequence). Unexposed donor CD4+ T cells date from about 2010-2018, before the COVID-19 pandemic. CD4+ T cells were isolated from the cells after 10 days of culture. Cells permitting, SARS-CoV-2 S/N and four cold-coronavirus spikes were tested on unexposed-donor CD4+ T cells. On this clone: Its antigen is as yet unknown.

TCRdb keeps only in-frame clones here, not all; method: immunoSEQ multiplex PCR. The sample lists 20,000 to 25,000 clones; about 70% were seen once. Input material: CD4+ T cells from PBMCs, cultured in vitro. The chain is built from TRBV5-4 and TRBJ1-6, with TRBD1 matching 9 bases. This TCR derives from a human donor in good health. CDR3 loop: CASKEQGADNSPLHF. In DNA form, the CDR3 reads TGTGCCAGCAAAGAACAGGGGGCGGATAATTCACCCCTCCACTTT.